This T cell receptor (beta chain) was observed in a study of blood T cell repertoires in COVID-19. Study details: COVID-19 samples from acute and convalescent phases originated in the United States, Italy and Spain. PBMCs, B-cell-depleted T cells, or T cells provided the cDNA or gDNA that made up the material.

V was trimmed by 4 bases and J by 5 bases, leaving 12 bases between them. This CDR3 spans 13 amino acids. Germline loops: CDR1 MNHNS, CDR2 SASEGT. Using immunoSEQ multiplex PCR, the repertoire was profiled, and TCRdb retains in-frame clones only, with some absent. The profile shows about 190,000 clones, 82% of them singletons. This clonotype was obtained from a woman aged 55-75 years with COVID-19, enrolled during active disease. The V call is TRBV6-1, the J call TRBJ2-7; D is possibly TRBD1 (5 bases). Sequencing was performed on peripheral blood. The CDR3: CASSGQGVNEQYV. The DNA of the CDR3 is TGTGCCAGCAGTGGGCAGGGCGTCAACGAGCAGTACGTC.